Below, 29 T cell receptor beta chains from the same sample are listed, as sequenced in a study of cytomegalovirus exposure and HLA in healthy donors. Both 60 Vbeta primers and 13 Jbeta primers went into the PCR. Profiling relied on immunoSEQ multiplex PCR, and the TCRdb table lists in-frame clones only, not all of them. This repertoire shows fewer than 200,000 clones, around 85% found once; its top ten account for about 2.2%. The sequenced sample consisted of PBMCs. Receptors were obtained from a male donor in good health and CMV-seronegative.

The chain uses TRBV27 and TRBJ2-1; 9 bases map to TRBD1. This CDR3 is 12 amino acids long. V lost 8 bases, J lost 8 bases, and 4 bases stayed unmatched. Germline CDR1 is MNHEY and CDR2 is SMNVEV (reference sequence). CDR3 amino acids: CASGDRVDEQFF. The CDR3 DNA reads TGTGCCAGCGGGGACAGGGTCGATGAGCAGTTCTTC.

The DNA of the CDR3 is TGTGCCAGCAGCTCCCCGGGACAGGGATACACTGAAGCTTTCTTT. Its protein product is CASSSPGQGYTEAFF. The chain has TRBV4-2 and TRBJ1-1; 9 nucleotides align to TRBD1. The V and J ends lost 5 bases and 3 bases, in that order; junction bases with no gene match: 7. CDR3 length: 15 residues. CDR1 is LGHNA and CDR2 is YNFKEQ in the germline V gene.

The chain is built from TRBV13 and TRBJ1-1; 8 bases match TRBD1. This CDR3 has 15 amino acids. V was pared by 1 base and J by 1 base, with 2 bases of the junction left unmatched. The germline V gene has CDR1 PRHDT and CDR2 FYEKMQ (reference sequence). The CDR3 DNA reads TGTGCCAGCAGCTTAGCCGGGACAGGGAACACTGAAGCTTTCTTT. It codes for CASSLAGTGNTEAFF. The full variable domain, its missing parts supplied by reference TRBV13 and TRBJ1-1, is AAGVIQSPRHLIKEKRETATLKCYPIPRHDTVYWYQQGPGQDPQFLISFYEKMQSDKGSIPDRFSAQQFSDYHSELNMSSLELGDSALYFCASSLAGTGNTEAFFGQGTRLTVV.

This clone was counted a single time. This chain connects TRBV27 to TRBJ2-7; tentatively, D is TRBD2 (5 bases). The length of the CDR3 is 14 residues. Germline CDR1 MNHEY, CDR2 SMNVEV (reference sequence). Trimming pared 3 bases from V and 2 bases from J, leaving 11 bases between. The CDR3 bases are TGTGCCAGCAGTTTCGGGAACAAGGCCTACGAGCAGTACTTC. Translation: CASSFGNKAYEQYF.

This chain joins TRBV5-4 and TRBJ1-2, with 12 bases lining up with TRBD1. J gave up 9 bases and V 0 bases, and 6 bases lay outside the gene matches. The CDR3 runs to 15 residues. Germline-derived CDR1 and CDR2 are SGHNT and YYREEE (reference sequence). The CDR3 DNA reads as TGTGCCAGCAGCTTGGCTGGGACAGGGGGCTCGAGCTACACCTTC. As protein: CASSLAGTGGSSYTF.

Worth noting for this clone: One end of the junction does not line up with germline, which may come from a read error. The rearrangement links TRBV7-9 to TRBJ1-4; 9 nucleotides match TRBD1. Germline V lookup: CDR1 SEHNR, CDR2 FQNEAQ (reference sequence). CDR3 length: 18 residues. The chain's CDR3 is CSSSPRGLDRGRNEKLFF. CDR3 in DNA: TGTTCCAGCAGCCCTAGAGGTTTGGACAGGGGCCGTAATGAAAAACTGTTTTTT.

This clone was recorded once. The chain has TRBV14 and TRBJ2-5; 9 bases are shared with TRBD1. V was clipped by 4 bases and J by 7 bases; unmatched bases: 4. This CDR3 has 13 amino acids. Germline V gene data show CDR1 as SGHDN and CDR2 as FVKESK. CDR3 loop: CASSRGTGLTQYF. CDR3 nucleotides: TGTGCCAGCAGCCGCGGGACAGGGTTGACCCAGTACTTC.

This clone showed up just once. The chain uses TRBV19 and TRBJ1-1, with 7 nucleotides matching TRBD1. The germline CDR1 and CDR2 sequences are LNHDA and SQIVND (reference sequence). The CDR3 runs 15 residues. Trimming cost V 6 bases and J 0 bases; bases outside gene matches: 7. Here the CDR3 DNA reads TGTGCCAGTAGGTGGGACAGAGGAATGAACACTGAAGCTTTCTTT. It encodes CASRWDRGMNTEAFF. The full variable domain, completed using reference TRBV19 and TRBJ1-1, is DGGITQSPKYLFRKEGQNVTLSCEQNLNHDAMYWYRQDPGQGLRLIYYSQIVNDFQKGDIAEGYSVSREKKESFPLTVTSAQKNPTAFYLCASRWDRGMNTEAFFGQGTRLTVV.

The rearrangement links TRBV29-1 to TRBJ2-7; the match to TRBD2 covers 7 bases. Germline loops: CDR1 SQVTM, CDR2 ANQGSEA. CDR3 length equals 11 residues. Losses at the gene ends were 6 bases for V and 5 bases for J; bases not matched to a gene: 4. The CDR3 nucleotides read TGCAGCGTGGGGGGGGTCCACGAGCAGTACTTC. Protein product: CSVGGVHEQYF.

The gene calls are TRBV5-5 and TRBJ2-7, with 8 bases lining up with TRBD2. This CDR3 has 14 residues. V trimming: 4 bases; J trimming: 3 bases; junction bases outside the gene matches: 6. Germline CDR1 SGHKS, CDR2 YYEKEE (reference sequence). This CDR3 reads CASSREGNVYEQYF. CDR3 DNA: TGTGCCAGCAGCCGGGAGGGAAACGTCTACGAGCAGTACTTC.

Regarding this clone: At one end, the junction sequence differs from germline, possibly due to a read error. Other DNA sequences within the sample encode an identical CDR3. The V and J genes are TRBV12-5 and TRBJ2-7; 7 bases agree with TRBD1. The length of the CDR3 is 14 residues. CDR1 is LGHNT and CDR2 is FRNRAP in the germline V gene. The CDR3 here is CASGLDRRTYEQYF. The CDR3 DNA reads as TGCGCTAGTGGTTTGGACAGGAGAACCTACGAGCAGTACTTC.

Remarks on this clone: A read error may account for a junction end that differs from germline. The gene calls are TRBV28 and TRBJ1-6; D might be TRBD1 (5 bases). CDR1 and CDR2 from the germline V gene are MDHEN and SYDVKM. The CDR3 totals 14 residues. The CDR3 DNA reads as TGTGCCAGCAGTCCGACAGCGTTCGCCCGCTCCTTGGACTTT. Protein product: CASSPTAFARSLDF.

This clone occurred a few times. The rearrangement uses TRBV6-5 and TRBJ1-5; TRBD1 might be the D (5 bases). V lost 0 bases to trimming and J lost 7 bases, with 13 bases between them. Germline V CDR1 and CDR2: MNHEY, SVGAGI. The CDR3 covers 15 residues. The CDR3 loop reads CASSYSTAARQPQHF. The CDR3 DNA reads TGTGCCAGCAGTTACTCGACAGCCGCAAGACAGCCCCAGCATTTT.

The chain is built from TRBV10-2 and TRBJ1-1; 12 bases are shared with TRBD1. The junction had 8 bases not matched to a gene; V was cut back by 6 bases and J by 0 bases. The germline gives CDR1 WSHSY, CDR2 SAAADI. This CDR3 has 17 amino acids. CDR3: CASRSGTGGRMNTEAFF. The DNA for the CDR3 is TGCGCCAGCAGATCCGGGACAGGGGGCAGGATGAACACTGAAGCTTTCTTT.

J is TRBJ1-2 and V is TRBV9, with TRBD1 identical over 11 bases. J gave up 7 bases and V 2 bases, and 7 bases lay outside the gene matches. The CDR3 extends over 15 amino acids. From germline, CDR1 is SGDLS and CDR2 YYNGEE. The CDR3 is CASSVTSGTGGGYTF. In nucleotides, the CDR3 is TGTGCCAGCAGCGTTACAAGTGGGACAGGGGGTGGCTACACCTTC.

This chain links TRBV7-2 with TRBJ1-5; no reliable D call. CDR1 is SGHTA, CDR2 FQGNSA, per germline. Trimming cost V 5 bases and J 2 bases, with 7 bases left between them. This CDR3 contains 13 residues. The CDR3 reads CASSPFGNQPQHF. The CDR3 nucleotides are TGTGCCAGCAGCCCGTTTGGCAATCAGCCCCAGCATTTT. Full variable domain (outside the CDR3, taken from reference TRBV7-2 and TRBJ1-5): GAGVSQSPSNKVTEKGKDVELRCDPISGHTALYWYRQSLGQGLEFLIYFQGNSAPDKSGLPSDRFSAERTGGSVSTLTIQRTQQEDSAVYLCASSPFGNQPQHFGDGTRLSIL.

The J gene is TRBJ2-2, the V gene TRBV7-2; no firm D call. Germline-derived CDR1 and CDR2 are SGHTA and FQGNSA. V lost 5 bases and J 5 bases, leaving 12 bases between the germline ends. There are 14 residues in the CDR3. CDR3 amino acids: CASSPSYFTGELFF. As DNA, the CDR3 is TGTGCCAGCAGCCCCTCGTACTTTACCGGGGAGCTGTTTTTT. The full variable domain, its missing parts supplied by reference TRBV7-2 and TRBJ2-2, is GAGVSQSPSNKVTEKGKDVELRCDPISGHTALYWYRQSLGQGLEFLIYFQGNSAPDKSGLPSDRFSAERTGGSVSTLTIQRTQQEDSAVYLCASSPSYFTGELFFGEGSRLTVL.

The J gene is TRBJ1-6, the V gene TRBV6-5, with D unclear. Germline CDR1 is MNHEY and CDR2 is SVGAGI. This CDR3 spans 14 amino acids. Deletions cut 3 bases from V and 9 bases from J, with 12 bases between. CDR3 protein: CASSYVPHGSPLHF. DNA of the CDR3: TGTGCCAGCAGTTATGTCCCCCACGGTTCACCCCTCCACTTT.

The J gene is TRBJ1-1, the V gene TRBV9; maybe TRBD1 (6 bases). The CDR3 loop spans 14 amino acids. From germline, CDR1 is SGDLS and CDR2 YYNGEE. Trimming removed 3 bases at V and 5 bases at J, with 14 bases between. In nucleotides, the CDR3 is TGTGCCAGCAGCGGGGGGGGCACGGGAACTGAAGCTTTCTTT. Residues: CASSGGGTGTEAFF.

V gene TRBV27 combines with J gene TRBJ2-1, with TRBD2 identical over 11 bases. Per germline, CDR1 MNHEY and CDR2 SMNVEV (reference sequence). The CDR3 runs to 18 residues. V lost 6 bases and J lost 4; bases outside the gene matches: 14. CDR3 amino acids: CASSDRGSGGAAYNEQFF. CDR3 nucleotide sequence: TGTGCCAGCAGCGACAGGGGTAGCGGGGGGGCCGCTTACAATGAGCAGTTCTTC.

This sequence joins TRBV19 and TRBJ2-2, with 7 bases matching TRBD1. The V and J ends lost 6 bases and 8 bases, in that order; junction bases with no gene match: 9. CDR1 is LNHDA, CDR2 SQIVND, per germline (reference sequence). The CDR3 totals 14 residues. This chain's CDR3 is CASSGVGGKGELFF. The CDR3 DNA reads as TGTGCCAGTAGCGGCGTAGGGGGCAAAGGGGAGCTGTTTTTT.

The V and J genes are TRBV5-1 and TRBJ1-2, with 11 nucleotides matching TRBD1. Germline V lookup: CDR1 SGHRS, CDR2 YFSETQ. The length of the CDR3 is 16 residues. V gave up 3 bases and J gave up 8 bases; unmatched junction bases: 12. DNA of the CDR3: TGCGCCAGCAGCTCCGGGCGGGACAGGGGGTTGCGAGGCTACACCTTC. This gives the protein CASSSGRDRGLRGYTF.

The chain is built from TRBV18 and TRBJ1-6, with TRBD1 identical over 12 bases. Germline CDR1 KGHSH, CDR2 LQKENI. The trim removed 3 bases at V and 7 bases at J, leaving 4 bases unmatched. This CDR3 spans 16 amino acids. The CDR3 nucleotides read TGTGCCAGCTCACCCGGGACAGGGGGCCGAAATTCACCCCTCCACTTT. Protein: CASSPGTGGRNSPLHF.

V is TRBV2 and J is TRBJ2-7, with unresolved D. CDR1 and CDR2 from the germline V gene are SNHLY and FYNNEI. The germline V and J ends were trimmed by 2 bases and 3 bases, with 17 bases remaining between them. CDR3 length: 16 amino acids. The CDR3 loop reads CASSEFAEIAFYEQYF. For the CDR3, the DNA is TGTGCCAGCAGTGAATTTGCAGAAATTGCATTCTACGAGCAGTACTTC.

The rearrangement links TRBV5-4 to TRBJ2-3; 10 bases agree with TRBD2. The CDR3 consists of 18 residues. J lost 4 bases, V lost 0 bases, and 11 bases had no gene match. The germline V gene encodes CDR1 SGHNT and CDR2 YYREEE (reference sequence). Here the CDR3 DNA reads TGTGCCAGCAGCTTGGTTCGGACAGCGGGGGGGCGCGCAGATACGCAGTATTTT. Protein product: CASSLVRTAGGRADTQYF.

The chain carries TRBV30 and TRBJ2-5, with 7 nucleotides matching TRBD2. The CDR3 has 14 amino acids. The V segment lost 4 bases and the J segment 6 bases; nucleotides outside the gene matches: 11. Germline V CDR1 and CDR2: GTSNPN, SVGIG (reference sequence). DNA of the CDR3: TGTGCCTGGACCGCCGGGGGGTGGGAGAAGACCCAGTACTTC. This encodes CAWTAGGWEKTQYF.

In the case of this clone: At one boundary the junction diverges from the germline segment, which might be a read error. The chain couples TRBV5-1 to TRBJ2-2, with 7 nucleotides matching TRBD1. CDR1 is SGHRS and CDR2 is YFSETQ in the germline V gene. This CDR3 has 16 amino acids. This chain's CDR3 is CASSLGQGVETGELLF. Written as DNA, the CDR3 is TGCGCCAGCAGCTTGGGGCAGGGGGTCGAGACCGGGGAGCTGCTTTTT.

V and J are TRBV11-2 and TRBJ2-2; the D gene is possibly TRBD1 (5 bases). CDR1 is SGHAT, CDR2 FQNNGV, per germline. Trimming left V 2 bases short and J 4 bases short, with 11 bases between. CDR3 length: 15 residues. For the CDR3, the DNA is TGTGCCAGCAGCTTATTACAGGCCGGCACCGGGGAGCTGTTTTTT. As protein: CASSLLQAGTGELFF.

This sequence joins TRBV5-8 and TRBJ1-5, with D unresolved. The CDR3 contains 16 residues. Germline assignment: CDR1 SGHTS and CDR2 YDEGEE. Trimming stripped 2 bases from V and 2 bases from J, with 14 bases between. As DNA, the CDR3 is TGTGCCAGCAGCTTCTTTGCGGGCATGGGCAATCAGCCCCAGCATTTT. Its translation is CASSFFAGMGNQPQHF.